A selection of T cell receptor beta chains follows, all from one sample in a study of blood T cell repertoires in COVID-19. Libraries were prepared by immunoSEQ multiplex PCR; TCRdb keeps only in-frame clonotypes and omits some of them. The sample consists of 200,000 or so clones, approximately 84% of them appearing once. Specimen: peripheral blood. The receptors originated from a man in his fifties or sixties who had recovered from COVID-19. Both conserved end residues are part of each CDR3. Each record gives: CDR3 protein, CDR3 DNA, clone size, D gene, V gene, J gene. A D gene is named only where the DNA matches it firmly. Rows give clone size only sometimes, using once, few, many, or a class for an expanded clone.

CATSSRGPNTQYF	TGTGCCACCAGCAGCAGGGGGCCGAATACGCAGTATTTT	-	TRBD1	TRBV15	TRBJ2-3
CASSLGRGTTNEKLFF	TGCGCCAGCAGCTTGGGTAGGGGTACGACTAATGAAAAACTGTTTTTT	-	-	TRBV5-1	TRBJ1-4
CAWSSGTVFEQFF	TGTGCCTGGAGTTCTGGGACAGTGTTTGAGCAGTTCTTC	-	TRBD1	TRBV30	TRBJ2-1
CASSLQRQGAYGYTF	TGTGCCAGCAGTCTCCAGCGACAGGGGGCGTATGGCTACACCTTC	-	TRBD1	TRBV28	TRBJ1-2
CATRPTANTEAFF	TGTGCCACCAGACCGACAGCGAACACTGAAGCTTTCTTT	-	-	TRBV15	TRBJ1-1
CASSPPGAAVYEQYF	TGTGCCAGCAGTCCCCCAGGGGCGGCTGTCTACGAGCAGTACTTC	-	-	TRBV27	TRBJ2-7
CASSYSGNAYNEQFF	TGTGCCAGCAGTTACTCTGGCAACGCTTACAATGAGCAGTTCTTC	-	-	TRBV6-5	TRBJ2-1
CASSLGQNQPQHF	TGTGCCAGCAGTTTAGGACAGAATCAGCCCCAGCATTTT	-	-	TRBV12-3/TRBV12-4	TRBJ1-5
CASRLDPGQRYEQYF	TGTGCAAGTCGCTTAGACCCGGGACAGCGCTACGAGCAGTACTTC	-	-	TRBV12-2	TRBJ2-7
CASSLGGRARNEQFF	TGTGCCAGCAGTTTAGGTGGGAGGGCCCGCAATGAGCAGTTCTTC	-	TRBD2	TRBV28	TRBJ2-1
CAGQRGLAYNEQFF	TGTGCCGGCCAGAGGGGACTAGCCTACAATGAGCAGTTCTTC	-	TRBD2	TRBV5-6	TRBJ2-1
CASSSQGSSYNSPLHF	TGTGCCAGCAGCTCACAGGGTAGCTCCTATAATTCACCCCTCCACTTT	-	-	TRBV7-2	TRBJ1-6
CASSLADGGSSYEQYF	TGCGCCAGCAGCTTGGCTGACGGGGGGAGCTCCTACGAGCAGTACTTC	-	TRBD2	TRBV5-1	TRBJ2-7
CASNLDAGNSPLHF	TGCGCCAGCAACTTGGACGCGGGTAATTCACCCCTCCACTTT	-	-	TRBV5-1	TRBJ1-6
CSVGQGAKSRQFF	TGCAGCGTTGGCCAGGGGGCTAAGAGTCGGCAGTTCTTC	-	TRBD1	TRBV29-1	TRBJ2-1
CATSRDWDKGYGYTF	TGTGCCACCAGCAGAGACTGGGACAAGGGCTATGGCTACACCTTC	-	-	TRBV15	TRBJ1-2
CSGGDRAKNIQYF	TGCAGCGGGGGGGACAGGGCCAAAAACATTCAGTACTTC	-	TRBD1	TRBV29-1	TRBJ2-4
CASSLQRASTDTQYF	TGCGCCAGCAGCTTGCAGCGGGCTAGCACAGATACGCAGTATTTT	-	-	TRBV5-1	TRBJ2-3
CASSFRDRVGAFF	TGTGCCAGCAGCTTCCGGGACAGGGTGGGGGCTTTCTTT	-	TRBD1	TRBV7-2	TRBJ1-1
CASSYQLNTEAFF	TGTGCCAGCAGCTATCAATTGAACACTGAAGCTTTCTTT	-	-	TRBV5-8	TRBJ1-1
CSAEGGDEQFF	TGCAGCGCCGAGGGAGGGGATGAGCAGTTCTTC	-	TRBD2	TRBV29-1	TRBJ2-1
CASSPLEAGLSPLHF	TGTGCCAGCAGCCCTTTGGAGGCAGGACTGTCACCCCTCCACTTT	-	-	TRBV4-2	TRBJ1-6
CASTTNDRSKFF	TGCGCCAGTACCACCAACGACAGGTCGAAGTTCTTC	-	-	TRBV5-1	TRBJ2-1
CASSIVARLAGKSEQFF	TGTGCCAGTAGTATAGTAGCGAGACTAGCGGGAAAGAGTGAGCAGTTCTTC	-	TRBD2	TRBV19	TRBJ2-1
CASSVIRGSPKNTEAFF	TGTGCCAGCAGTGTGATTAGGGGGTCTCCGAAGAACACTGAAGCTTTCTTT	few	-	TRBV6-4	TRBJ1-1
CASSQPLAGGAPSSYNEQFF	TGCGCCAGCAGCCAACCCCTAGCGGGAGGGGCCCCTAGCTCCTACAATGAGCAGTTCTTC	once	TRBD2	TRBV4-1	TRBJ2-1
CASRRDGTSETYEQYF	TGTGCCAGCAGGCGCGACGGGACTAGCGAGACCTACGAGCAGTACTTC	-	TRBD2	TRBV4-2	TRBJ2-7
CASNEFRGRDSPLHF	TGTGCCAGCAATGAATTCAGGGGGCGAGATTCACCCCTCCACTTT	-	TRBD1	TRBV6-1	TRBJ1-6
CASSGRGYDTEAFF	TGTGCCAGCAGCGGCAGGGGGTACGACACTGAAGCTTTCTTT	-	TRBD1	TRBV9	TRBJ1-1
CASSQFGDWTGELFF	TGTGCCAGCAGTCAATTTGGGGACTGGACCGGGGAGCTGTTTTTT	-	-	TRBV27	TRBJ2-2